This T cell receptor (beta chain) was identified in a study of T cells in narcolepsy. Overall study context: Patients with NT1 or NT2 and healthy control donors were enrolled. Study observations and caveats: Autoreactive HCRT-specific and TRIB2-specific clonotypes were marked in same-patient CSF-versus-blood CD4+ comparisons. Reportedly, autoreactive clonotypes were serially detected in patients' blood but not controls'.

TCRdb's copy holds only in-frame clones and misses some; the assay was immunoSEQ multiplex PCR. The sample comprises about 32,000 clones, about 76% of which are singletons, and approximately 1% rests with the top ten. As regards this clone: Antigen: not known.

Sequenced material: CD45RA- memory CD4+ T cells from PBMCs. The receptor was isolated from a human donor with narcolepsy.

DNA for the CDR3: TGCGCCAGCAGACCCTCCTTAAGCGGGGGCGAGCAGTTCTTC. Translated: CASRPSLSGGEQFF. The chain carries TRBV10-1 and TRBJ2-1; TRBD2 matches at 8 bases. The germline V gene encodes CDR1 WNHNN and CDR2 SYGVQD (reference sequence). This CDR3 region has 14 residues. J lost 10 bases, V lost 6 bases, and 11 bases had no gene match.